This T cell receptor beta chain was captured in a study of T cell responses to AZD1222 COVID-19 vaccine. V was pared by 10 bases and J by 3 bases, with 15 bases between. The CDR3 runs 13 residues. CDR1 and CDR2 from the germline V gene are MNHEY and SVGAGI. TCRdb's copy holds only in-frame clones and misses some; the assay was immunoSEQ multiplex PCR. The data show roughly 200,000 clones, with roughly 92% seen just once and approximately 1.8% held by the top ten. V usage is TRBV6-5 and J usage is TRBJ1-2; D possibly corresponds to TRBD1 (5 bases). The sample here was peripheral blood, taken 28 days after the second AZD1222 dose. The TCR originated in an adult who received the AZD1222 COVID-19 vaccine. The CDR3 loop is CAIRKGLHYGYTF. The CDR3 nucleotides are TGTGCCATCAGAAAGGGGTTACACTATGGCTACACCTTC.